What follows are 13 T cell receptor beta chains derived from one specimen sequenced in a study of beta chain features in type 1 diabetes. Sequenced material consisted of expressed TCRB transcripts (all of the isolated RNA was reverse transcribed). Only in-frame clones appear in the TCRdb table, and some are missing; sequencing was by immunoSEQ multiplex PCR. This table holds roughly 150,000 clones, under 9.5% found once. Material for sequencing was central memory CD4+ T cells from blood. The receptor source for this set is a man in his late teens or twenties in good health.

CDR3 DNA: TGTGCCAGCAGCTTAGCCCGGGGGTCCTATGGCTACACCTTC. Its protein is CASSLARGSYGYTF. This rearrangement joins TRBV7-2 to TRBJ1-2; possibly TRBD1 for D (5 bases). The length of the CDR3 is 14 residues. CDR1 and CDR2 from the germline V gene are SGHTA and FQGNSA. V shed 0 bases and J shed 4 bases, with 9 bases lying between them.

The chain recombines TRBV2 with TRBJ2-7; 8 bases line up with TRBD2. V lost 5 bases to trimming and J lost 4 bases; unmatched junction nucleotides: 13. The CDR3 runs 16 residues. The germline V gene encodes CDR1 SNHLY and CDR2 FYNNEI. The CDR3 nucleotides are TGTGCCAGCAGTTATGGGGAAGCGGGAGAGGGTTACGAGCAGTACTTC. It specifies CASSYGEAGEGYEQYF.

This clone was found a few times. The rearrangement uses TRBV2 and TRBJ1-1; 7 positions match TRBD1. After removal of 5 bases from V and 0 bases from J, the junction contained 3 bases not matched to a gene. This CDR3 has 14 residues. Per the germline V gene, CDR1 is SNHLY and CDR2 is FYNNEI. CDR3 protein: CASSKGQLNTEAFF. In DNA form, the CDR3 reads TGTGCCAGCAGTAAGGGACAGTTGAACACTGAAGCTTTCTTT.

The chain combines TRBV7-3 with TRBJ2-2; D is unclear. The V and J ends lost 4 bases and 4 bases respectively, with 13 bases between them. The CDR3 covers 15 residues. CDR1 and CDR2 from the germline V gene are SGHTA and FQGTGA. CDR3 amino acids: CASSSPRVGTGELFF. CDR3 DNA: TGTGCCAGCAGCTCCCCTCGGGTAGGCACCGGGGAGCTGTTTTTT.

CDR3: CAWRGLSNSPLHF. In nucleotides, the CDR3 is TGTGCCTGGAGGGGACTGAGTAATTCACCCCTCCACTTT. V gene TRBV30 combines with J gene TRBJ1-6; D is possibly TRBD1 (5 bases). Germline CDR1 reads GTSNPN; CDR2 reads SVGIG (reference sequence). V was cut by 3 bases and J by 6 bases, with 9 bases left in between. The CDR3 has 13 residues.

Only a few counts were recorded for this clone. DNA for the CDR3: TGTGCCAGCAGCTCTTACACCGGCGGCGGAAACATTCAGTACTTC. This encodes CASSSYTGGGNIQYF. V and J are TRBV9 and TRBJ2-4; D gene unclear. This CDR3 has 15 residues. Germline V gene data show CDR1 as SGDLS and CDR2 as YYNGEE. Trimming stripped 4 bases from V and 6 bases from J, with 17 bases between.

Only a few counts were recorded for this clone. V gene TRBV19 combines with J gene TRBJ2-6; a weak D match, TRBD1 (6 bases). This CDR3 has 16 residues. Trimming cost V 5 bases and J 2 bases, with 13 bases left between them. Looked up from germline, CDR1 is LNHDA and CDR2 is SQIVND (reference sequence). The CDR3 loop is CASSPNAGAGANVLTF. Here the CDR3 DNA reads TGTGCCAGTAGTCCCAACGCAGGGGCTGGGGCCAACGTCCTGACTTTC.

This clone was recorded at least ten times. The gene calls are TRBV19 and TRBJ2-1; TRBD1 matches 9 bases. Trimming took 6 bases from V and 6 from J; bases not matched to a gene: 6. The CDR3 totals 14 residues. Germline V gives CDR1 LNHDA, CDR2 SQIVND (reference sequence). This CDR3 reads CASSRDREINEQFF. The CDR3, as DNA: TGTGCCAGTAGCCGGGACAGGGAAATCAATGAGCAGTTCTTC.

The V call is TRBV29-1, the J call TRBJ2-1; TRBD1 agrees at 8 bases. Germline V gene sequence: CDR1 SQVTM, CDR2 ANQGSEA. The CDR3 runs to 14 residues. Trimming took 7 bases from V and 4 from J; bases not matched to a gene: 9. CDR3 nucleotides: TGCAGCGCCGTGGGACAGGTTTCATACAATGAGCAGTTCTTC. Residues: CSAVGQVSYNEQFF.

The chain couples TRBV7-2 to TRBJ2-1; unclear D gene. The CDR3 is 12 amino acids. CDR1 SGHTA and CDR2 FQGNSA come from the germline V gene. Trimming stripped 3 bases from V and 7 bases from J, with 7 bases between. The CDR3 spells CASSFIANEQFF. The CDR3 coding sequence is TGTGCCAGCAGCTTTATTGCGAATGAGCAGTTCTTC.

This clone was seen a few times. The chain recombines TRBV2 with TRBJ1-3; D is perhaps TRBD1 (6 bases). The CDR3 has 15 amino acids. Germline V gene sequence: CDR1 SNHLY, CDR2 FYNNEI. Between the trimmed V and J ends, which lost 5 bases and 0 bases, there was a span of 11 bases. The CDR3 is CASSQDRSSGNTIYF. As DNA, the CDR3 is TGTGCCAGCAGTCAAGACAGGAGCTCTGGAAACACCATATATTTT.

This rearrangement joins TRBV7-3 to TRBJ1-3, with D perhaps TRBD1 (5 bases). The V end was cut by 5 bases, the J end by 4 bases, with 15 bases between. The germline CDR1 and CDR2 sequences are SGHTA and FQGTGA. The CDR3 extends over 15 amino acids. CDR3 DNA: TGTGCCAGCAGCCCCGCGTTGGGGCCCGGAAACACCATATATTTT. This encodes CASSPALGPGNTIYF.

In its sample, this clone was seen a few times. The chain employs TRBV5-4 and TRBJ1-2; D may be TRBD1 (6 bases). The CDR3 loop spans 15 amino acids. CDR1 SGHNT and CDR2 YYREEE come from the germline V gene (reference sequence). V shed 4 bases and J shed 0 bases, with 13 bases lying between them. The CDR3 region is CASSPGTRANYGYTF. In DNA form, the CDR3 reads TGTGCCAGCAGCCCCGGGACAAGAGCTAACTATGGCTACACCTTC.